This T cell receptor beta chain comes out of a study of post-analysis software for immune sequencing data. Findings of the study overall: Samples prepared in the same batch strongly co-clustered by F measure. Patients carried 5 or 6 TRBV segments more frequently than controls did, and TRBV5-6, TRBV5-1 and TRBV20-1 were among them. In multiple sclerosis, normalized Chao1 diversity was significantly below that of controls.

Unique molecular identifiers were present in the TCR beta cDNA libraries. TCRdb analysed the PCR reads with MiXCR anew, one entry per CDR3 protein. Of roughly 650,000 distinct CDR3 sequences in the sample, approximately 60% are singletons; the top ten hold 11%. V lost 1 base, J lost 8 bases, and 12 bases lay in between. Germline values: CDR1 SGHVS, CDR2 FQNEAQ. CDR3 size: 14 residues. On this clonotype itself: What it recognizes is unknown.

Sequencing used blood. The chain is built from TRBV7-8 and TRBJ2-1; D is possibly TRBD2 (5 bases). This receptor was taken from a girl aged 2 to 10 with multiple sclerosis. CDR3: CASSLEDSRDEQFF. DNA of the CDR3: TGTGCCAGCAGCTTAGAGGATTCGAGGGATGAGCAGTTCTTC.